This T cell receptor beta chain was documented in a study of cytomegalovirus exposure and HLA in healthy donors (dated by TCRdb to 2015 to 2018). Study-wide context: In an earlier analysis of 450 to 750 of the donors, less than 350 Gb of sequence data and approximately 120 million unique TCR beta sequences from about 179 million T cells were reported. Roughly 300 gigabases of sequencing data and 70 million to 100 million unique TCR sequences made up an early release that covered approximately 700 HLA-typed donors. Of the approximately 400 genotyped donors, over 80% were placed in the genetic ancestry cluster associated with self-reported Caucasian donors. The aim of the study was to test whether cataloging public T cell receptors could identify signatures of past pathogen exposure. The T cell repertoires of 550 to 850 subjects were profiled by immunosequencing and related to cytomegalovirus serostatus. A separate validation cohort of over 95 different subjects was used in addition to the approximately 610-subject first cohort. The study combined high-throughput TCR immunosequencing, statistical association of individual TCRs with disease status, and machine learning to predict cytomegalovirus infection status. To study patterns of TCR occurrence, a later analysis re-analyzed previously published TCR beta repertoires from around 660 donors and added high-resolution HLA genotyping. The later analysis used no new phenotypic data to find candidate immune exposures, relying instead on TCR beta sequences and their occurrence across donors. In an earlier analysis of a few hundred of the donors, high-throughput TCR beta sequencing was used to judge whether each TCR beta V gene segment behaved as functional or pseudogenic. Donor age, sex, ethnicity and CMV serostatus were compiled together with the repertoire data. In a later genetic analysis, genome-wide SNP genotypes for about 60% of the 666 donors were used, and that subset was treated as a discovery cohort. Every discovery cohort repertoire had been produced on one sequencing platform. Both class I and class II loci were covered by HLA typing, at four-digit resolution. The number of donors typed differed by locus, with about 629-640 for A, B, C, DRB1 and DQB1, roughly 550 for DQA1, some 570 for DPA1, and around 430 for DPB1. Because of strong linkage in the cohort, five DR-DQ haplotypes were treated as single units for association and clustering. Among roughly 400 genotyped donors of the cohort, an average of around 250,000 unique TCR beta nucleotide sequences was sequenced per donor, of which about 20% were non-productive. Summary of the overall study and its limitations: In a later analysis, TCR association rates were found to vary across HLA loci, with the most associated TCRs seen for DRB1 alleles and the fewest for HLA-C alleles. It was suggested by the authors that the approach could potentially be generalized to other disease states and immunological phenotypes. Linkage disequilibrium might explain the correlated functional status among segregating V segments, but an unknown experimental factor could not be excluded. A further reported finding was that TCR beta sequences accurately predicted the HLA-A and HLA-B alleles for most subjects in the first cohort. According to a later analysis, parvovirus B19, influenza, CMV and Epstein-Barr virus appeared linked to several top co-occurrence clusters. Because HLA typing was missing for some donors at each locus, association tests included only the typed subset. A total of fewer than 200 TCR beta chains were listed by the study as associated with cytomegalovirus. About 15 rarely observed V segments, including chromosome 9 orphons, were excluded from the earlier analysis of a few hundred of the donors because counts were too low. In vitro tests confirmed that a few of the cytomegalovirus-associated TCR beta chains recognize cytomegalovirus antigens. The cohort was sequenced for TCR beta chains only, and without alpha or paired-chain data the features that could be detected were limited. Cytomegalovirus status was reported to be diagnosed by the classifier with high specificity and sensitivity in both the original and validation cohorts. Some IMGT-functional V segments, including TRBV6-2 and TRBV6-3, could not be distinguished by the 87-base-pair reads and were therefore excluded. In an earlier analysis of some 500 of the donors, most TCR beta V segments appeared in productive rearrangements about 90% or about 30% of the time, broadly matching IMGT annotations. The presence/absence analyses assumed that sequencing depth was roughly uniform across donors, and that assumption may not be true. Most TCR sequences were observed very rarely across donors, whereas some public TCRs were present in many individuals. Immune exposure information for the cohort was limited to CMV serostatus. The sequencing pipeline was judged likely to have produced a cluster of highly shared sequence variants as a technical artifact. Most CMV-associated TCR beta chains appeared to be HLA-restricted in a later analysis, and the HLA associations seemed to be driven largely by CMV exposure. A later genetic analysis reported fewer N-insertions in productive TCRs among donors in an Asian-associated ancestry cluster than the roughly 700-donor mean. In a later analysis, HLA-associated TCR beta chains showed more clonal expansion and lower generation probabilities than non-associated chains that were equally common. An association between a missense DCLRE1C variant and V-gene and J-gene trimming of TCR beta chains was found in a later genetic analysis and replicated in an independent cohort. When HLA alleles, especially DR and DQ, strongly co-occurred, TCR associations were difficult to assign to individual alleles. Specific HLA alleles were associated with roughly 16,000 TCR beta sequences at a false discovery rate of 0.05 in a later analysis.

V and J are truncated by 6 bases and 0 bases respectively, leaving an intervening sequence of 6 bases. CDR1 and CDR2 (MDHEN, SYDVKM) derive from the germline V gene. The CDR3 starts with the cysteine, ends with the phenylalanine, and has 12 residues. Only the CDR3 DNA stays, 36 bases, in frame from base 1. In regard to this clone: The clone's antigen remains unknown. One base away there is no much larger clone; base qualities are not given.

Library preparation employed the immunoSEQ multiplex PCR assay. The multiplex PCR relied on a mix of 60 forward primers for TCR Vbeta segments and 13 reverse primers for TCR Jbeta segments. The CDR3 region of rearranged TCR beta genes was amplified from genomic DNA by a multiplex PCR assay. Amplified TCR beta libraries were sequenced as 87-base-pair reads on the Illumina HiSeq System. Regarding the original processing steps: Across the roughly 640 repertoires, a later analysis counted tens of millions of unique TCR beta chains, around 11 million of which were shared by at least two donors. A nearest-neighbor algorithm error-corrected the raw reads and collapsed the reads into unique sequences, merging closely related sequences to remove PCR and sequencing errors. CDR3 sequences were aligned to IMGT reference sequences to assign V, D and J gene segments. Each retained sequence needed at least a six-nucleotide match to both a V gene segment and a J gene segment. Rearrangements were classified as productive when the CDR3 lacked stop codons and remained in frame with V and J, and all other rearrangements were classified as non-productive. CDR3 was defined according to IMGT convention as the region running from the second conserved V-encoded cysteine to the conserved J-encoded phenylalanine. In an earlier analysis of around 570 of the donors, sequences lacking an unambiguous match to a single V gene segment were excluded. In an earlier analysis of 587 of the donors, V segments were called functional above 56.7% productive rearrangements and were called segregating when the between-donor standard deviation exceeded 5%. A statistical classification framework was developed to diagnose cytomegalovirus status using the catalog of TCR beta chain sequences. A later analysis assigned V and J genes by comparing TCR nucleotide sequences with IMGT/GENE-DB human TR gene sequences. Using the TCRdist pipeline, a later analysis assigned CDR3 sequences along with most-parsimonious VDJ recombination scenarios. A later analysis defined each TCR beta chain by its CDR3 amino acid sequence plus V-gene family, and excluded reads lacking a unique V-gene family. In a later analysis, fewer than 650 highly shared, low-generation-probability nucleotide sequences were removed to address suspected cross-contamination and a sequencing artifact. In a later analysis, a clonal expansion index for each public chain was calculated from normalized within-repertoire ranks of inferred template counts. In a later analysis, generation probabilities were computed with a VDJ recombination model fitted to out-of-frame rearrangements, and the resulting probabilities were checked against IGoR. In a later analysis, TCR-TCR, TCR-HLA and TCR-CMV co-occurrence was scored with hypergeometric tests, and a repertoire-size bias correction was applied to TCR pairs. False discovery rates were estimated in a later analysis by permuting HLA or CMV assignments 20 times. A later analysis grouped co-occurring TCRs with DBSCAN, adding TCRdist sequence similarity when clustering within HLA-allele-positive subsets. Repertoires with fewer than 30,000 or more than 120,000 public chains were left out of co-occurrence clustering, as were about five repertoires with anomalous nucleotide sharing. TCRdb took this table from immuneACCESS and kept in-frame rearrangements with V and J called. Such tables lack part of the clones; where checked against another copy, unresolved V genes explain under half of the gap, and the rest is unexplained. The V and J calls and the clone size are those of that table, but D and trimming were determined from the DNA. Recorded for this sample are about 160,000 clones; 65% to 85% of them occurred a single time. The ten biggest clones cover over 1.1% of the sample.

The cohort comprised some 680 healthy bone marrow donors. All cohort members were sampled while nominally healthy, although unrecorded immune exposures were likely present. The donor tested CMV seronegative, placing the donor among the 350 or so seronegative members of the cohort. A peripheral blood sample was provided by each donor, and peripheral blood mononuclear cells were used for TCR beta sequencing. The Qiagen DNeasy Blood Extraction Kit was used to extract genomic DNA from the blood cell samples. The chain is encoded by TRBV28 joined to TRBJ2-7; there is no confident call for the D gene. The sequencing input was PBMCs. This clonotype was sampled from a man aged 55 to 69 in good health and CMV-seronegative. The DNA sequence is TGTGCCAGCAGATCCTCCTCCTACGAGCAGTACTTC. Translated, this is CASRSSSYEQYF.